This T cell receptor (beta chain) was captured by sequencing in a study of shared clonotypes between healthy human individuals. In the study overall: Three men and two women, aged 18 to 49, were donors.

This clone was seen a single time. Its antigen is not identified. Whole-study findings and limits: Compared with memory subsets, naive subsets generally had larger estimated richness.

CD45RO-negative CD8 cells positively selected for CCR7 made up the naive population, which excluded terminally differentiated effector memory CD45RA+ cells. With 2 bases removed from V and 0 bases from J, the gap between germline ends came to 9 bases. The CDR3 totals 15 residues. Per the germline V gene, CDR1 is SGHVS and CDR2 is FNYEAQ. Data came from immunoSEQ multiplex PCR; TCRdb stores just in-frame clones and leaves some out. The profile shows over 800,000 clones, 85% to 95% of them singletons. The TCR was taken from a man aged 25-40 years in good health. The specimen was naive CD8+ T cells sorted from blood. The chain recombines TRBV7-6 with TRBJ2-3; a possible D gene is TRBD1 (5 bases). Here the CDR3 reads CASSLTGSSTDTQYF. CDR3 nucleotides: TGTGCCAGCAGCTTAACAGGATCTAGCACAGATACGCAGTATTTT.